A selection of T cell receptor beta chains follows, all from one sample in a study of cytomegalovirus exposure and HLA in healthy donors. Using immunoSEQ multiplex PCR, the repertoire was profiled, and TCRdb retains in-frame clones only, with some absent. There are more than 110,000 clones in the sample; roughly three quarters occur only once, and about 3.8% lies in the top ten. The sample comprised PBMCs. The receptors were sampled from a man aged 18 to 30 in good health and CMV-seronegative. CDR3s leave out the opening cysteine and the closing phenylalanine or tryptophan. A D gene is named only where the DNA matches it firmly. The listing skips clone size in some rows; elsewhere it reads once, few, many or a size class.

d_gene,v_gene,abundance,CDR3aa
NA,TRBV30,NA,AWSLSGLREQY
NA,TRBV19,NA,ASSTSTGWATEAF
NA,TRBV5-1,NA,ASSPFLVDEQF
NA,TRBV2,once,ASSETGWIDTIY
NA,TRBV9,NA,ASSGDFYGYT
TRBD1,TRBV27,NA,ASSPYPGTAANEQY
TRBD2,TRBV10-3,NA,AISDRREGTNEQF
TRBD1,TRBV6-5,few,ASSPGTVSTDTQY
TRBD1,TRBV19,NA,ASSNRDSKGYT
TRBD1,TRBV7-2,NA,ASSKTYHGTALQPQH
TRBD1,TRBV15,NA,ATSRDRGSNEKLF
TRBD1,TRBV5-4,NA,ASARGNRGVPETQY
TRBD1,TRBV30,NA,ACWTGFSYEQY
NA,TRBV18,NA,ASSPLKDTQY
NA,TRBV10-3,NA,AISDPTVINYGYT
NA,TRBV30,NA,AWSAWDTFPSGANVLT
NA,TRBV7-3,NA,ASSLMGKGRLYAEAF
NA,TRBV27,once,ASSPLSVYEQY
TRBD1,TRBV7-9,NA,ASSFPGGAGTGELF
NA,TRBV4-1,NA,ASSGQTNTEAF
TRBD2,TRBV6-6,NA,ATNTRGGYSEQF
NA,TRBV6-1,few,ASSDRAGTEAF
TRBD2,TRBV6-1,NA,ASSERGAAPTY
NA,TRBV5-1,NA,ASSLKATGNTEAF
NA,TRBV7-8,NA,ASSLQGHTEAF
TRBD1,TRBV18,NA,ASSQGAGNQPQH
NA,TRBV5-3,NA,ARSFIGILETTGANVLT
TRBD1,TRBV5-1,once,ASSWTGSVEKLF
TRBD1,TRBV19,NA,ASSIIGGQGQPQH
NA,TRBV9,NA,ASSVGTPDEKLF
TRBD2,TRBV6-1,few,ASSGSSGGADTQY
TRBD1,TRBV30,NA,AWSTGDGYT
TRBD2,TRBV10-1,NA,ASSRLAGSSYEQY
NA,TRBV7-8,NA,ASSWTLSQVNYGYT
TRBD2,TRBV7-8,NA,ASSLYAVMGLAGANEQY
TRBD2,TRBV15,NA,ATSRETSEISYEQY
NA,TRBV6-1,NA,ASSELRGNYGYT
NA,TRBV11-2,NA,ASSLIQGLGTGELF
NA,TRBV10-2,NA,ASRSGVASVYEQY
TRBD2,TRBV27,NA,ASSSYPSGGSSYEQY
NA,TRBV6-5,NA,ASSTGTEAF
NA,TRBV10-1,few,ASSDGIQETQY
TRBD1,TRBV28,few,ASSHRQGSGQPQH